This T cell receptor beta chain was documented in a study of regulatory T cells in long-lasting Graves disease. Study conclusions and caveats: Persistent disease was characterized by preferential usage of TRBV28, TRBJ1-2 and TRBJ2-5.

Assembly of TCR beta libraries relied on iRepertoire HTBI primers together with Arm-PCR of CDR3 regions. TCRdb processed the multiplex PCR reads anew with MiXCR; each CDR3 protein has one entry. The table has 530,000 or so distinct CDR3 sequences, roughly 13% seen once. CDR1 DFQATT and CDR2 SNEGSKA come from the germline V gene (reference sequence). The CDR3 is 13 residues long. Trimming left V 5 bases short and J 5 bases short, with 15 bases between. Noted time point: newly diagnosed GD, antithyroid drugs for less than 3 months. PBMCs were the source of the RNA used for TCR sequencing. Ten or more counts support this clonotype. As yet, its antigen is unknown. The same data also went into a second study, on T cells in Graves' hyperthyroidism and ophthalmopathy.

The sequencing used peripheral blood mononuclear cells (PBMCs), collected at new diagnosis, from a patient treated with antithyroid drugs. The receptor's source is a man in his thirties or forties with Graves disease. The chain employs TRBV20-1 and TRBJ2-5, with D tentatively TRBD2 (7 bases). CDR3: CSARNRGAETQYF. CDR3 nucleotide sequence: TGCAGTGCTCGTAACCGGGGGGCCGAGACCCAGTACTTC.